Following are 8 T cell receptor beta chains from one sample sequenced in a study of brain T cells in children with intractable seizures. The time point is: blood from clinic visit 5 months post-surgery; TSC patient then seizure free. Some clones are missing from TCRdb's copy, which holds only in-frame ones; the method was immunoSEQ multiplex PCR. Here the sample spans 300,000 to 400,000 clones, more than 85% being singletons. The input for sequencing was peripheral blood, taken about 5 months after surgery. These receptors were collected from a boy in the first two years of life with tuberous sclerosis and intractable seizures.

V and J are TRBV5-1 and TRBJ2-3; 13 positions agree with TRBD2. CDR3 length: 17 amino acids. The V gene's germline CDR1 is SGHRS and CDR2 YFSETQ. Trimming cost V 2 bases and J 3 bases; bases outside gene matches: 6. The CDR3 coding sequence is TGCGCCAGCAGCTTAGATGGACTAGCGGGAGCTACAGATACGCAGTATTTT. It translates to CASSLDGLAGATDTQYF.

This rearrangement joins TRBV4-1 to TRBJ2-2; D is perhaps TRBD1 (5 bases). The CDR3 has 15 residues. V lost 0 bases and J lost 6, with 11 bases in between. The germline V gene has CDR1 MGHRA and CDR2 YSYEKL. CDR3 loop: CASSQEHRPPGELFF. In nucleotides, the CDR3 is TGCGCCAGCAGCCAAGAGCACAGGCCCCCCGGGGAGCTGTTTTTT.

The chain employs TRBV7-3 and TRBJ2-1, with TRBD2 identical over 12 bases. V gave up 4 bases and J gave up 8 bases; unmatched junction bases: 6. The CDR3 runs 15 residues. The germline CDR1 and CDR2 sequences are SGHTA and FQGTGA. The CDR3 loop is CASSSRLAGVDEQFF. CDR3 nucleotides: TGTGCCAGCAGCTCAAGACTAGCGGGGGTCGATGAGCAGTTCTTC.

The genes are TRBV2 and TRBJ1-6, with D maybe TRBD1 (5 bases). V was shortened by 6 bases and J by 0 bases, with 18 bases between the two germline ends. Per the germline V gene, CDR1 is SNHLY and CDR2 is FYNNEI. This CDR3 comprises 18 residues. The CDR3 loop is CASRTPGSLSSYNSPLHF. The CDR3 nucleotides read TGTGCCAGCAGGACCCCAGGGAGTTTGAGCTCCTATAATTCACCCCTCCACTTT.

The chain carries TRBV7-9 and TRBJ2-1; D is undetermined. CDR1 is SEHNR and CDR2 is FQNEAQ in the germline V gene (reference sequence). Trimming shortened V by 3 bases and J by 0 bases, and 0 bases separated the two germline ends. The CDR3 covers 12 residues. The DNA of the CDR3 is TGTGCCAGCAGCTTCTCCTACAATGAGCAGTTCTTC. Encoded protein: CASSFSYNEQFF.

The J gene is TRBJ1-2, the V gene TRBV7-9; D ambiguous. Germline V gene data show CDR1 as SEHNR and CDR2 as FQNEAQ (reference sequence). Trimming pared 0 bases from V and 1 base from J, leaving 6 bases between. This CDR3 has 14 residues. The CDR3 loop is CASSLAADNYGYTF. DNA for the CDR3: TGTGCCAGCAGCTTAGCTGCGGATAACTATGGCTACACCTTC. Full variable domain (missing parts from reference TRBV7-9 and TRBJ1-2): DTGVSQNPRHKITKRGQNVTFRCDPISEHNRLYWYRQTLGQGPEFLTYFQNEAQLEKSRLLSDRFSAERPKGSFSTLEIQRTEQGDSAMYLCASSLAADNYGYTFGSGTRLTVV.

The CDR3 coding sequence is TGTGCCAGCAGCTTTCCGGGGGCCCCCACCGGGGAGCTGTTTTTT. Amino acid sequence: CASSFPGAPTGELFF. The rearrangement links TRBV5-8 to TRBJ2-2; perhaps D is TRBD1 or TRBD2 (6 bases each). Trimming pared 2 bases from V and 4 bases from J, leaving 12 bases between. The CDR3 runs 15 residues. Germline V gene lookup returns CDR1 SGHTS and CDR2 YDEGEE.

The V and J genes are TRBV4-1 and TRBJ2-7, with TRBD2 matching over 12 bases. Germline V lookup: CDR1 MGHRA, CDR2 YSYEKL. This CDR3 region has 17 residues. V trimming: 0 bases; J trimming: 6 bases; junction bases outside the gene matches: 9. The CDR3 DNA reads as TGCGCCAGCAGCCAAGATCCGCTAGCGGGAGGGGATGGCGAGCAGTACTTC. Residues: CASSQDPLAGGDGEQYF.